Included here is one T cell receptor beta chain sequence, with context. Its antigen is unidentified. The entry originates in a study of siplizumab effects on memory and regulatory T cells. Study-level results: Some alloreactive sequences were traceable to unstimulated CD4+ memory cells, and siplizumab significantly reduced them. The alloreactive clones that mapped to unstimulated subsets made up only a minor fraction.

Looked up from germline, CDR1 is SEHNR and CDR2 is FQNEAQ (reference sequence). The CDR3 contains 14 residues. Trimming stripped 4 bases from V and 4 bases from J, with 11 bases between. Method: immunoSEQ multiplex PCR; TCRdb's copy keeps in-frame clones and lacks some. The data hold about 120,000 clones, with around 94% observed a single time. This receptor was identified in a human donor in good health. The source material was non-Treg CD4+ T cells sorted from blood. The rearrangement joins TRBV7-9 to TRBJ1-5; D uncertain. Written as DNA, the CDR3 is TGTGCCAGCAGCTATAACCGCCCTAATCAGCCCCAGCATTTT. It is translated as CASSYNRPNQPQHF.